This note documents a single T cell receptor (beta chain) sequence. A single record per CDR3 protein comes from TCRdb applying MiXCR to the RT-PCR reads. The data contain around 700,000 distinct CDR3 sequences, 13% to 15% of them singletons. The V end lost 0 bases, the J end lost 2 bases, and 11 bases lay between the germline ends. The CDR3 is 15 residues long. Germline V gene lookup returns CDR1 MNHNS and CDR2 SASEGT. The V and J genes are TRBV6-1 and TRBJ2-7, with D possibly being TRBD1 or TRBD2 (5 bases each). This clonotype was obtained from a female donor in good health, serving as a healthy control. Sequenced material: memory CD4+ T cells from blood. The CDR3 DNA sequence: TGTGCCAGCAGTGAAGCGGGGGACGGTCCCTACGAGCAGTACTTC. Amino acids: CASSEAGDGPYEQYF.